This T cell receptor (beta chain) was recorded in a study of T cell responses to AZD1222 COVID-19 vaccine. About the study: Samples with a second dose at about 4 or about 12 weeks were pooled together. Broader study findings: Spike regions recognized by vaccine-associated CD4 TCRs spanned the protein, led by 160-218 and 743-854. At baseline, just a handful of AZD1222 recipients tested seropositive.

Clones were sequenced by immunoSEQ multiplex PCR, and TCRdb holds only the in-frame ones, with some missing. The table records some 140,000 clones, 88% of them present only once. To note about this clone: Its antigen is as yet unknown.

This CDR3 region has 14 residues. Germline-derived CDR1 and CDR2 are MNHEY and SVGAGI. V gave up 2 bases and J gave up 6 bases; unmatched junction bases: 2. The chain couples TRBV6-5 to TRBJ2-1; TRBD2 matches 9 bases. The sample here was peripheral blood, taken on day 0 of AZD1222 vaccination. The sequence derives from an adult in good health. CDR3 sequence: CASSYASGVNEQFF. The CDR3 bases are TGTGCCAGCAGTTACGCTAGCGGGGTCAATGAGCAGTTCTTC.